The 9 T cell receptor beta chains presented below share a single source sample, sequenced in a study of blood T cell repertoires in COVID-19. Method: immunoSEQ multiplex PCR; TCRdb's copy keeps in-frame clones and lacks some. The data contain about 250,000 clones, roughly 82% of them seen just once; the ten biggest clones take up roughly 4.6%. Sequenced: peripheral blood. All receptors come from an elderly woman with active or convalescent COVID-19.

The chain recombines TRBV27 with TRBJ2-5; D uncertain. V was clipped by 6 bases and J by 0 bases, with 5 bases between them. Germline CDR1 reads MNHEY; CDR2 reads SMNVEV (reference sequence). The length of the CDR3 is 12 residues. The CDR3 region is CASRSHQETQYF. Written as DNA, the CDR3 is TGTGCCAGCAGGAGCCACCAAGAGACCCAGTACTTC.

Only one count was recorded for this clone. The rearrangement joins TRBV2 to TRBJ1-1; D is perhaps TRBD1 (6 bases). V lost 6 bases to trimming and J lost 1 base, with 9 bases between them. Germline lookup yields CDR1 SNHLY and CDR2 FYNNEI. CDR3 length: 13 residues. CDR3 protein: CASRLGGNTEAFF. CDR3 coding DNA: TGTGCCAGCAGGTTAGGGGGGAACACTGAAGCTTTCTTT. The whole variable domain, remainder taken from reference TRBV2 and TRBJ1-1, is EPEVTQTPSHQVTQMGQEVILRCVPISNHLYFYWYRQILGQKVEFLVSFYNNEISEKSEIFDDQFSVERPDGSNFTLKIRSTKLEDSAMYFCASRLGGNTEAFFGQGTRLTVV.

This chain links TRBV7-9 with TRBJ1-2; TRBD1 might be the D (6 bases). The CDR3 is 12 amino acids. Trimming shortened V by 7 bases and J by 6 bases, and 12 bases separated the two germline ends. Per germline, CDR1 SEHNR and CDR2 FQNEAQ (reference sequence). The CDR3 DNA is TGTGCCAGCACACAATACAGGGATGGCTACACCTTC. Translated, it gives CASTQYRDGYTF. Using reference TRBV7-9 and TRBJ1-2 for the parts outside the CDR3, the full variable domain is DTGVSQNPRHKITKRGQNVTFRCDPISEHNRLYWYRQTLGQGPEFLTYFQNEAQLEKSRLLSDRFSAERPKGSFSTLEIQRTEQGDSAMYLCASTQYRDGYTFGSGTRLTVV.

The CDR3 DNA is TGCAGAGGGGAGGGCGGGAATGAGCAGTTCTTC. This sequence encodes CRGEGGNEQFF. The rearrangement joins TRBV20-1 to TRBJ2-1, with 7 bases lining up with TRBD2. The CDR3 has 11 residues. The germline CDR1 and CDR2 sequences are DFQATT and SNEGSKA (reference sequence).

This CDR3 is CASSSLPRGQENTEAFF. CDR3 DNA sequence: TGTGCCAGCTCAAGCCTCCCGAGAGGACAGGAGAACACTGAAGCTTTCTTT. The chain recombines TRBV18 with TRBJ1-1, with TRBD1 matching over 7 bases. Germline V gene sequence: CDR1 KGHSH, CDR2 LQKENI. After removal of 5 bases from V and 1 base from J, the junction contained 13 bases not matched to a gene. The CDR3 has 17 amino acids.

This clone was seen only once. The chain uses TRBV6-5 and TRBJ1-6, with 9 bases aligning to TRBD1. Germline values: CDR1 MNHEY, CDR2 SVGAGI. Trimming cost V 6 bases and J 7 bases; bases outside gene matches: 4. CDR3 size: 14 residues. Here the CDR3 reads CASRGTGWNSPLHF. In DNA form, the CDR3 reads TGTGCCAGCAGAGGGACAGGGTGGAATTCACCCCTCCACTTT.

J is TRBJ1-2 and V is TRBV5-1; TRBD1 matches 8 bases. This CDR3 has 15 residues. The germline V gene encodes CDR1 SGHRS and CDR2 YFSETQ. The junction had 10 bases not matched to a gene; V was cut back by 5 bases and J by 4 bases. This chain's CDR3 is CASRDPGGEVYGYTF. The CDR3 DNA reads TGCGCCAGCAGAGACCCAGGGGGCGAGGTCTATGGCTACACCTTC.

In this sample, this clone turned up once. The chain uses TRBV18 and TRBJ1-3, with D possibly TRBD1 on 6 matching bases. CDR3 length: 16 amino acids. V gave up 2 bases and J gave up 0 bases, with 11 bases separating them. The germline CDR1 and CDR2 sequences are KGHSH and LQKENI. In DNA, the CDR3 is TGTGCCAGCTCACCAGGGGGCGGATACTCTGGAAACACCATATATTTT. As protein: CASSPGGGYSGNTIYF.

The chain uses TRBV19 and TRBJ2-5, with 11 bases identical to TRBD1. Germline loops: CDR1 LNHDA, CDR2 SQIVND (reference sequence). V was pared by 4 bases and J by 0 bases, with 4 bases of the junction left unmatched. This CDR3 comprises 16 residues. This chain's CDR3 is CASSTQDRGHQETQYF. DNA for the CDR3: TGTGCCAGTAGTACCCAGGACAGGGGGCACCAAGAGACCCAGTACTTC.